Listed below are T cell receptor beta chains from one sample, sequenced in a study of identical twins. TCRdb re-derived calls from the 5' RACE reads in MiXCR, one entry per CDR3 protein. This sample has 600,000 to 850,000 distinct CDR3 sequences, with roughly 18% found just once. The same specimen was also included in a second study, on T cells expressing NK-cell markers.

The specimen was PBMCs. All receptors come from a woman aged 18-30 years in good health. The CDR3 runs from the conserved cysteine through the conserved F or W. The D gene is left open where the match is weak. Size is omitted from some rows. Given values are once, few, many or a class for expanded clones.

TRBJ2-2	few	TRBV7-2	.	TGTGCCAGCAGCTTAGCGGGGGGCCAGATAAGGAACACCGGGGAGCTGTTTTTT	CASSLAGGQIRNTGELFF
TRBJ2-7	few	TRBV20-1	.	TGCAGTGCTAGCGGCGGAAACTCCTACGAGCAGTACTTC	CSASGGNSYEQYF
TRBJ2-7	.	TRBV12-3/TRBV12-4	TRBD1	TGTGCCAGCAGTTTAAGGGACAGAGAAACCTACGAGCAGTACTTC	CASSLRDRETYEQYF
TRBJ2-3	.	TRBV12-3/TRBV12-4	.	TGTGCCAGCAGAAGACAAGACCTACACCTGGATACGCAGTATTTT	CASRRQDLHLDTQYF
TRBJ2-7	.	TRBV5-1	TRBD1	TGCGCCAGCAGCTGGGGACAGCTGGACTCCTACGAGCAGTACTTC	CASSWGQLDSYEQYF
TRBJ2-3	few	TRBV7-3	TRBD2	TGTGCCAGCAGCCCAGGACTAGCGGGGGGGAATACGCAGTATTTT	CASSPGLAGGNTQYF
TRBJ2-1	.	TRBV7-2	.	TGTGCCAGCAGCTTAGGGGAAAGGAATGAGCAGTTCTTC	CASSLGERNEQFF
TRBJ2-1	.	TRBV25-1	TRBD2	TGTGCCAGGAGAGGGAGAATAGCGGGAGGGCCGAGGGATGAGCAGTTCTTC	CARRGRIAGGPRDEQFF
TRBJ2-7	.	TRBV7-9	.	TGTGCCAGCGCACCTCCCGGAGGAGGGGACGAGCAGTACTTC	CASAPPGGGDEQYF
TRBJ2-1	few	TRBV5-1	TRBD2	TGCGCCAGCAGCTTCCCGACTAGCGTTAATGAGCAGTTCTTC	CASSFPTSVNEQFF
TRBJ1-1	.	TRBV20-1	.	TGCAGTGCAGAAGAACAGGGCGGTAGCACTGAAGCTTTCTTT	CSAEEQGGSTEAFF
TRBJ2-1	.	TRBV5-1	TRBD2	TGCGCCAGCAGCTCGATAGCGGGGGGCCCTTCGGGGCAGTTCTTC	CASSSIAGGPSGQFF
TRBJ2-1	.	TRBV10-3	.	TGTGCCATCAGTGAGAACTACCTTTCCGAGCAGTTCTTC	CAISENYLSEQFF
TRBJ2-7	.	TRBV19	.	TGTGCCAGTAGTATATCACAGCCATCCTACGAGCAGTACTTC	CASSISQPSYEQYF
TRBJ1-1	.	TRBV29-1	.	TGCAGCGTTGTCACCGACCGCGTCAGGACTGAAGCTTTCTTT	CSVVTDRVRTEAFF
TRBJ2-7	once	TRBV6-1	TRBD2	TGTGCCAGCGCCCAACTAGCGGGGGTCTACGAGCAGTACTTC	CASAQLAGVYEQYF
TRBJ2-1	few	TRBV6-1	TRBD2	TGTGCCAGCAGGGGACTAGCGGGAGGGGATAGCTCCTACAATGAGCAGTTCTTC	CASRGLAGGDSSYNEQFF
TRBJ2-7	.	TRBV13	.	TGTGCCAGCAGCTTAGAGGGAGGCAACGAGCAGTACTTC	CASSLEGGNEQYF
TRBJ2-5	.	TRBV6-1	.	TGTGCCAGCAGGAAAAGGAATACAGGGAGTTATGAGACCCAGTACTTC	CASRKRNTGSYETQYF
TRBJ2-2	few	TRBV2	.	TGTGCCAGCAGTGAGAACAGCGCGAACACCGGGGAGCTGTTTTTT	CASSENSANTGELFF
TRBJ1-5	.	TRBV20-1	.	TGCAGTGCTAGAGATGGGGAAAGGGGCGGGAAGGCTCAGCCCCAGCATTTT	CSARDGERGGKAQPQHF
TRBJ2-7	.	TRBV20-1	.	TGCAGTGCTACAGGGAACTCCTACGAGCAGTACTTC	CSATGNSYEQYF
TRBJ1-1	.	TRBV6-5	TRBD1	TGTGCCAGCAGTTTTAACAGGGGCGGCACTGAAGCTTTCTTT	CASSFNRGGTEAFF
TRBJ2-1	.	TRBV7-2	.	TGTGCCAGCAGCTTACTAGCCACTAACAATGAGCTGTTCTTC	CASSLLATNNELFF
TRBJ2-2	.	TRBV6-5	.	TGTGCCAGCAGTATCCTCGACCCCTACGGGGAGCTGTTTTTT	CASSILDPYGELFF
TRBJ1-5	.	TRBV7-9	.	TGTGCCAGCAGCCCACGGAGAGACTCTGGGAGCAATCAGCCCCAGCATTTT	CASSPRRDSGSNQPQHF
TRBJ2-7	few	TRBV20-1	TRBD2	TGCAGTGCCTACCTTAGCGGGAGGTTCGAGCAGTACTTC	CSAYLSGRFEQYF
TRBJ2-5	.	TRBV5-1	TRBD1	TGCGCCAGCAGCGAGGGACAGGGCAACCAAGAGACCCAGTACTTC	CASSEGQGNQETQYF
TRBJ2-5	few	TRBV20-1	TRBD2	TGCAGTGCTGAGCGGGGGGCGGAGACCCAGTACTTC	CSAERGAETQYF
TRBJ2-3	.	TRBV12-3/TRBV12-4	TRBD1	TGTGCCAGCAGCAACAGGGGTGGCACAGATACGCAGTATTTT	CASSNRGGTDTQYF
TRBJ2-1	few	TRBV12-3/TRBV12-4	.	TGTGCCACCTCGTTTGGCTCCCGGTCCGAGCAGTTCTTC	CATSFGSRSEQFF
TRBJ2-3	few	TRBV5-1	.	TGCGCCAGCAGCTTATATGGGCCGCCTAGCACAGATACGCAGTATTTT	CASSLYGPPSTDTQYF
TRBJ1-6	.	TRBV3-1	.	TGTGCCAGCAGCCTGTCTGGGGGTTTTTCACCCCTCCACTTT	CASSLSGGFSPLHF
TRBJ1-1	few	TRBV6-1	TRBD1	TGTGCCAGCAGTCCGGACAGGGGGTCGAACACTGAAGCTTTCTTT	CASSPDRGSNTEAFF
TRBJ1-2	few	TRBV6-2/TRBV6-3	.	TGTGCCAGCAGTGGGGAGACAGACCTCTATGGCTACACCTTC	CASSGETDLYGYTF
TRBJ2-6	.	TRBV20-1	TRBD1	TGCAGTGCCGGGACAGGGGGCGGTGGGGCCAACGTCCTGACTTTC	CSAGTGGGGANVLTF
TRBJ2-1	few	TRBV11-2	.	TGTGCCAGCAGCTTACTGTTGGGGGGATCATACAATGAGCAGTTCTTC	CASSLLLGGSYNEQFF
TRBJ1-2	.	TRBV10-3	.	TGTGCCATCAGTGCCGGGGAGAATAGCTATGGCTACACCTTC	CAISAGENSYGYTF
TRBJ2-3	.	TRBV7-9	TRBD2	TGTGCCAGCAGCTTCCTCAGCGGGGGTCCAGATACGCAGTATTTT	CASSFLSGGPDTQYF
TRBJ2-3	.	TRBV6-1	.	TGTGCCAGCAGGGCTCACCAGGGGAGAAGTGGCACAGATACGCAGTATTTT	CASRAHQGRSGTDTQYF
TRBJ1-3	.	TRBV12-3/TRBV12-4	TRBD1	TGTGCCAGCAGTACGACAGGGAGAAACACCATATATTTT	CASSTTGRNTIYF
TRBJ2-2	few	TRBV6-1	TRBD1	TGTGCCAGCAGTGCCCAGTCCAGGGGGCGCACCGGGGAGCTGTTTTTT	CASSAQSRGRTGELFF
TRBJ2-1	many	TRBV12-3/TRBV12-4	TRBD2	TGTGCCAGCAGCTTACTAGCGGGGGCCTACAATGAGCAGTTCTTC	CASSLLAGAYNEQFF
TRBJ1-1	.	TRBV15	.	TGTGCCACCAGCACAGGGACGGAAAACACTGAAGCTTTCTTT	CATSTGTENTEAFF
TRBJ1-1	.	TRBV3-1	.	TGTGCCAGCAGCCAAGTTCAGAACACTGAAGCTTTCTTT	CASSQVQNTEAFF